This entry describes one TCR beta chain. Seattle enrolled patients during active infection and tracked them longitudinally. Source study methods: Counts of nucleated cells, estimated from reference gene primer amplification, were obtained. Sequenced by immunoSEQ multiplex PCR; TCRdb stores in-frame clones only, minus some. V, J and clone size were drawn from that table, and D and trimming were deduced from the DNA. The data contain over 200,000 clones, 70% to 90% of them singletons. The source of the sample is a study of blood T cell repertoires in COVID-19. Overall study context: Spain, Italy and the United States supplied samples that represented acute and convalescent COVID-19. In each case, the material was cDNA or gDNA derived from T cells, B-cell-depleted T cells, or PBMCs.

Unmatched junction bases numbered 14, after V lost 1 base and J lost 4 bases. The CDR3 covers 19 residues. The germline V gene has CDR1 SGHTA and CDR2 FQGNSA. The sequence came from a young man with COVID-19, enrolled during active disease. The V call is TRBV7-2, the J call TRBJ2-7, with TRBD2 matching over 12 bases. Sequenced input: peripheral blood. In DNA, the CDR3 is TGTGCCAGCAGCTTAGTCGCGACTAGCGGGAGAACTAGGGGGTACGAGCAGTACTTC. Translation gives CASSLVATSGRTRGYEQYF.